These T cell receptor beta chains were read from a single sample in a study of OX40 agonist ivuxolimab in advanced cancers. Repertoires were generated with immunoSEQ multiplex PCR, while TCRdb's copy carries only in-frame clones and drops some. The table shows more than 55,000 clones, with roughly 87% occurring only once. The starting material was CD4+ or CD8+ T cells sorted from blood, obtained in a trial of the OX40 agonist ivuxolimab. These TCRs come from an adult with an advanced solid tumor such as melanoma, head and neck, liver or kidney cancer. The CDR3 runs from the conserved cysteine through the conserved F or W. A D gene is named only where the DNA matches it firmly. Rows give clone size only sometimes, using once, few, many, or a class for an expanded clone.

TRBV5-4	TRBD2	-	TRBJ2-3	CASSLPGGAEPTDTQYF	TGTGCCAGCAGCCTGCCGGGGGGAGCGGAGCCCACAGATACGCAGTATTTT
TRBV29-1	TRBD1	-	TRBJ1-3	CSVEDTGAGNTIYF	TGCAGCGTTGAAGATACAGGGGCTGGAAACACCATATATTTT
TRBV19	TRBD1	-	TRBJ1-5	CASYPGGGQPQHF	TGTGCCAGTTACCCAGGGGGCGGCCAGCCCCAGCATTTT
TRBV27	TRBD2	-	TRBJ2-5	CASSLQYSGLETQYF	TGTGCCAGCAGTTTACAATATAGCGGGCTGGAGACCCAGTACTTC
TRBV23-1	TRBD2	once	TRBJ2-5	CASSQDLGLAKRGTQYF	TGCGCCAGCAGCCAAGATCTCGGACTAGCTAAGAGGGGGACCCAGTACTTC
TRBV28	TRBD1	-	TRBJ1-2	CASSLTGVTGYTF	TGTGCCAGCAGTTTAACAGGGGTTACGGGCTACACCTTC
TRBV5-1	-	-	TRBJ2-7	CASSLARRSEQYF	TGCGCCAGCAGCTTGGCCCGTAGGTCCGAGCAGTACTTC
TRBV11-2	-	-	TRBJ2-7	CASSQSGGSYEQYF	TGTGCCAGCAGCCAATCTGGAGGGTCTTACGAGCAGTACTTC
TRBV19	-	-	TRBJ1-1	CASKYRDGEFTEAFF	TGTGCCAGTAAGTACCGGGACGGGGAATTCACTGAAGCTTTCTTT
TRBV28	-	-	TRBJ2-5	CATTLRHLQETQYF	TGTGCCACAACATTGAGACACCTCCAAGAGACCCAGTACTTC
TRBV11-2	-	-	TRBJ2-5	CASSSKRDFQETQYF	TGTGCCAGCAGCTCTAAACGGGACTTCCAAGAGACCCAGTACTTC
TRBV7-3	TRBD1	-	TRBJ1-5	CASSLGQSEYGPQHF	TGTGCCAGCAGCTTGGGACAGTCAGAGTATGGACCCCAGCATTTT
TRBV5-1	TRBD1	-	TRBJ1-5	CASSQTGGGNQPQHF	TGCGCCAGCAGCCAGACAGGGGGCGGGAATCAGCCCCAGCATTTT
TRBV7-6	-	-	TRBJ2-7	CASSRRGYEQYF	TGTGCCAGCAGCCGCAGGGGTTACGAGCAGTACTTC
TRBV27	-	-	TRBJ1-3	CASIPDLGGNTIYF	TGTGCCAGCATCCCGGATCTCGGTGGAAACACCATATATTTT
TRBV29-1	-	-	TRBJ2-3	CSVGRWAQYF	TGCAGCGTTGGGCGCTGGGCGCAGTATTTT
TRBV28	TRBD2	-	TRBJ2-5	CASTTTSGRETQYF	TGTGCCAGCACCACGACTAGCGGTCGGGAGACCCAGTACTTC
TRBV28	TRBD1	-	TRBJ2-2	CASSLLGQGEVGELFF	TGTGCCAGCAGTCTTCTGGGACAGGGAGAAGTCGGGGAGCTGTTTTTT
TRBV6-6	-	-	TRBJ1-2	CASSYSGGYGYTF	TGTGCCAGCAGTTACTCGGGCGGCTATGGCTACACCTTC
TRBV6-4	TRBD2	-	TRBJ2-1	CASSYDGRTNYNEQFF	TGTGCCAGCAGTTATGACGGGAGGACCAACTACAATGAGCAGTTCTTC
TRBV4-1	TRBD1	-	TRBJ2-5	CASSQGTGMVLKTQYF	TGCGCCAGCAGCCAGGGGACAGGGATGGTCTTAAAGACCCAGTACTTC
TRBV4-2	TRBD1	-	TRBJ1-3	CASSSTGVPGNTIYF	TGTGCCAGCAGCTCCACAGGGGTCCCTGGAAACACCATATATTTT
TRBV4-1	-	-	TRBJ2-7	CASSQETGLNTREQYF	TGCGCCAGCAGCCAGGAAACAGGGCTCAACACTCGGGAGCAGTACTTC
TRBV2	-	-	TRBJ2-7	CASSGAGTSSSYEQYF	TGTGCCAGCAGTGGGGCCGGGACTTCAAGCTCCTACGAGCAGTACTTC
TRBV5-6	TRBD1	-	TRBJ2-1	CASSLQGDYNEQFF	TGTGCCAGCAGCTTACAGGGGGACTACAATGAGCAGTTCTTC
TRBV7-3	TRBD1	-	TRBJ1-2	CASSLGGVYDYGYTF	TGTGCCAGCAGCCTAGGGGGCGTTTATGACTATGGCTACACCTTC
TRBV27	TRBD1	few	TRBJ1-1	CASSPDPGTGIDTEAFF	TGTGCCAGCAGCCCGGATCCCGGGACAGGGATTGACACTGAAGCTTTCTTT
TRBV7-2	-	-	TRBJ2-1	CASSEGSSYNEQFF	TGTGCCAGCAGCGAGGGGAGCTCCTACAATGAGCAGTTCTTC
TRBV11-2	-	-	TRBJ1-3	CASSYTSVSGNTIYF	TGTGCCAGCAGCTACACTTCGGTGTCTGGAAACACCATATATTTT